Below, 3 T cell receptor beta chains from the same sample are listed, as sequenced in a study of T cells in Graves' hyperthyroidism and ophthalmopathy. From RNA transcripts, TCR beta CDR3 regions were amplified. The TCR CDR3 first-round RT-PCR relied on the HTBI primer set. TCRdb passed the multiplex PCR reads through MiXCR, listing each CDR3 protein once. Of approximately 530,000 distinct CDR3 sequences listed, nearly 20% are singletons. The sequencing sample was made of blood. The receptors come from a man aged 40-49 years with Graves' ophthalmopathy.

V is TRBV29-1 and J is TRBJ2-7; tentative D call: TRBD1 (6 bases). V was clipped by 7 bases and J by 5 bases, with 18 bases between them. The V gene's germline CDR1 is SQVTM and CDR2 ANQGSEA. This CDR3 is built from 13 residues. The CDR3 here is CSGSRGAGDEQYF. CDR3 nucleotide sequence: TGCAGCGGATCTCGAGGGGCAGGGGACGAGCAGTACTTC.

This clonotype appeared many times. The CDR3 coding sequence is TGTGCCAGCAGTTACTCGAATCCCCCGACCCAGCATTTT. The encoded protein is CASSYSNPPTQHF. The chain is built from TRBV6-2 or TRBV6-3 and TRBJ1-5; no clear D gene. This CDR3 region has 13 residues. V was shortened by 0 bases and J by 11 bases, with 11 bases between the two germline ends. CDR1 MNHEY and CDR2 SVGEGT come from the germline V gene.

CDR3 bases: TGTGCCTGGAGTGTAAGGGGATCAGGGGGAAATCAGCCCCAGCATTTT. Its protein product is CAWSVRGSGGNQPQHF. This chain joins TRBV30 and TRBJ1-5; TRBD1 agrees at 7 bases. Germline CDR1 is GTSNPN and CDR2 is SVGIG (reference sequence). With V trimmed by 0 bases and J by 4 bases, 9 bases remained unmatched. The CDR3 has 16 residues.